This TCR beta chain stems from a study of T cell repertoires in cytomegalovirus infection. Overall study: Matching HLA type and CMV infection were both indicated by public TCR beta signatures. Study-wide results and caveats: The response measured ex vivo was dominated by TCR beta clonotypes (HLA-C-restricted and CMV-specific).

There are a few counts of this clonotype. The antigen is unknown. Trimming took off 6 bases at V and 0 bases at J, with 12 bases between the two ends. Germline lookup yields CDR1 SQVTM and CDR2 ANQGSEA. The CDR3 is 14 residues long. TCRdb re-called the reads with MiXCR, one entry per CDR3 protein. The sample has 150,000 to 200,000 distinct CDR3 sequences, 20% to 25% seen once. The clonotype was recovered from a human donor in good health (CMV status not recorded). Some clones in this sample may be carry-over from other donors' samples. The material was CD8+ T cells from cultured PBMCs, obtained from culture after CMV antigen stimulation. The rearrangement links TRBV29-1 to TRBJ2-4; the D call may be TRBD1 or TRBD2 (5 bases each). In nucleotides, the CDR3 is TGCAGCGTCTTGGGGGACCTAGCCAAAAACATTCAGTACTTC. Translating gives CSVLGDLAKNIQYF. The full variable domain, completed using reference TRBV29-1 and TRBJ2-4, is SAVISQKPSRDICQRGTSLTIQCQVDSQVTMMFWYRQQPGQSLTLIATANQGSEATYESGFVIDKFPISRPNLTFSTLTVSNMSPEDSSIYLCSVLGDLAKNIQYFGAGTRLSVL.